The rows below give T cell receptor beta chains drawn from one sample of a study of memory CD4+ T cells and cytomegalovirus serostatus. TCRdb keeps only in-frame clones here, not all; method: immunoSEQ multiplex PCR. The data show under 40,000 clones, roughly 85% seen once. The sample comprised memory CD4+ T cells from blood. The receptors stem from an adult in good health and CMV-seropositive. Both conserved end residues are part of each CDR3. The order of the fields is CDR3 length, V gene, J gene, D gene, clone size, CDR3 DNA, CDR3 protein. A D gene is named only where the DNA matches it firmly. Only some rows state a clone size, as once, few, many or a class for expanded clones.

cdr3_length: 14; v_call: TRBV9; j_call: TRBJ2-1; d_call: NA; clone_size: once; cdr3_nt: TGTGCCAGCAGCTCCAGAGGCAAGGACAATGAGCAGTTCTTC; cdr3_aa: CASSSRGKDNEQFF
cdr3_length: 15; v_call: TRBV28; j_call: TRBJ1-5; d_call: NA; clone_size: once; cdr3_nt: TGTGCCAGCACCAGTGCGTTTGAGTCAAATCAGCCCCAGCATTTT; cdr3_aa: CASTSAFESNQPQHF
cdr3_length: 14; v_call: TRBV19; j_call: TRBJ1-6; d_call: NA; clone_size: NA; cdr3_nt: TGTGCCAGTAGTATAACAGGTTGGGATTCACCCCTCCACTTT; cdr3_aa: CASSITGWDSPLHF
cdr3_length: 14; v_call: TRBV28; j_call: TRBJ2-7; d_call: NA; clone_size: NA; cdr3_nt: TGTGCCAGCACCACCCGGACAGCCCTCTACGAGCAGTACTTC; cdr3_aa: CASTTRTALYEQYF
cdr3_length: 14; v_call: TRBV7-9; j_call: TRBJ2-5; d_call: NA; clone_size: NA; cdr3_nt: TGTGCCAGCAGCTTAGGGTCTAGCAGAGAGACCCAGTACTTC; cdr3_aa: CASSLGSSRETQYF
cdr3_length: 13; v_call: TRBV5-1; j_call: TRBJ2-7; d_call: TRBD1; clone_size: few; cdr3_nt: TGCGCCAGCGGTAGGACAGGGGGCTACGAGCAGTACTTC; cdr3_aa: CASGRTGGYEQYF
cdr3_length: 17; v_call: TRBV5-8; j_call: TRBJ1-5; d_call: TRBD1; clone_size: NA; cdr3_nt: TGTGCCAGCAGCTTGGCTGGGACAGGGGGGCCGCATCAGCCCCAGCATTTT; cdr3_aa: CASSLAGTGGPHQPQHF
cdr3_length: 16; v_call: TRBV27; j_call: TRBJ1-1; d_call: NA; clone_size: NA; cdr3_nt: TGTGCCAGCAGTCTCTTACCGGGACACCAGAACACTGAAGCTTTCTTT; cdr3_aa: CASSLLPGHQNTEAFF
cdr3_length: 11; v_call: TRBV7-2; j_call: TRBJ2-7; d_call: NA; clone_size: once; cdr3_nt: TGTGCCAGCAGCCCTTCCTACGAGCAGTACTTC; cdr3_aa: CASSPSYEQYF
cdr3_length: 15; v_call: TRBV5-4; j_call: TRBJ2-7; d_call: TRBD1; clone_size: NA; cdr3_nt: TGTGCCAGCAGCTTGTCAGGGACAGGTGGCTACGAGCAGTACTTC; cdr3_aa: CASSLSGTGGYEQYF
cdr3_length: 15; v_call: TRBV6-4; j_call: TRBJ1-2; d_call: NA; clone_size: NA; cdr3_nt: TGTGCCAGCAGTGAGAAACACGGCGGGGGATATGGCTACACCTTC; cdr3_aa: CASSEKHGGGYGYTF
cdr3_length: 14; v_call: TRBV29-1; j_call: TRBJ1-1; d_call: TRBD1; clone_size: NA; cdr3_nt: TGCAGCGTTACACCACAGGGGAGAGGGGCTGAAGCTTTCTTT; cdr3_aa: CSVTPQGRGAEAFF
cdr3_length: 16; v_call: TRBV5-1; j_call: TRBJ2-5; d_call: TRBD2; clone_size: NA; cdr3_nt: TGCGCCAGCACCCTCGGGGGGGCGGGCCTCCAAGAGACCCAGTACTTC; cdr3_aa: CASTLGGAGLQETQYF
cdr3_length: 16; v_call: TRBV4-3; j_call: TRBJ2-1; d_call: TRBD2; clone_size: few; cdr3_nt: TGCGCCAGCAGCCAAGCTAGCGGGGGTACCTACAATGAGCAGTTCTTC; cdr3_aa: CASSQASGGTYNEQFF
cdr3_length: 14; v_call: TRBV2; j_call: TRBJ2-5; d_call: NA; clone_size: NA; cdr3_nt: TGTGCCAGCAGTCAAAAGACCCAGAGCGGGACCCAGTACTTC; cdr3_aa: CASSQKTQSGTQYF
cdr3_length: 13; v_call: TRBV5-6; j_call: TRBJ2-7; d_call: TRBD1; clone_size: once; cdr3_nt: TGTGCCAGCAGCAGGGACAGTGTCCACGAGCAGTACTTC; cdr3_aa: CASSRDSVHEQYF
cdr3_length: 15; v_call: TRBV5-6; j_call: TRBJ1-1; d_call: NA; clone_size: NA; cdr3_nt: TGTGCCAGCAGTCCCAAGGCAACAAAGAACACTGAAGCTTTCTTT; cdr3_aa: CASSPKATKNTEAFF
cdr3_length: 13; v_call: TRBV4-3; j_call: TRBJ1-2; d_call: NA; clone_size: NA; cdr3_nt: TGCGCCAGCAGCCGACTATCAGATGGCGGCTACACCTTC; cdr3_aa: CASSRLSDGGYTF
cdr3_length: 14; v_call: TRBV11-3; j_call: TRBJ2-3; d_call: TRBD2; clone_size: once; cdr3_nt: TGTGCCAGCAGTAGCGGCGGGAGGTTAGATACGCAGTATTTT; cdr3_aa: CASSSGGRLDTQYF
cdr3_length: 17; v_call: TRBV4-3; j_call: TRBJ2-2; d_call: TRBD2; clone_size: NA; cdr3_nt: TGCGCCAGCAGCCGGCTAGCGGGAGGAATGGACACCGGGGAGCTGTTTTTT; cdr3_aa: CASSRLAGGMDTGELFF
cdr3_length: 17; v_call: TRBV7-3; j_call: TRBJ2-2; d_call: TRBD2; clone_size: NA; cdr3_nt: TGTGCCAGCAGCCCACATACGGGACTAGCGGGAAATCGGGAGCTGTTTTTT; cdr3_aa: CASSPHTGLAGNRELFF
cdr3_length: 14; v_call: TRBV2; j_call: TRBJ2-2; d_call: NA; clone_size: NA; cdr3_nt: TGTGCCAGCAGTGAGAGCAGTAATGGCGGGGAGCTGTTTTTT; cdr3_aa: CASSESSNGGELFF
cdr3_length: 14; v_call: TRBV19; j_call: TRBJ1-1; d_call: NA; clone_size: NA; cdr3_nt: TGTGCCAGTAGAGGCCGGGTCTCGAACACTGAAGCTTTCTTT; cdr3_aa: CASRGRVSNTEAFF
cdr3_length: 14; v_call: TRBV7-9; j_call: TRBJ1-1; d_call: NA; clone_size: NA; cdr3_nt: TGTGCCAGCAGCCCCTGGACCGAGAACACTGAAGCTTTCTTT; cdr3_aa: CASSPWTENTEAFF
cdr3_length: 15; v_call: TRBV4-3; j_call: TRBJ1-2; d_call: NA; clone_size: NA; cdr3_nt: TGCGCCAGCAGCCAACTCGTGTTTGGGGAGTGGGGCTACACCTTC; cdr3_aa: CASSQLVFGEWGYTF
cdr3_length: 13; v_call: TRBV7-2; j_call: TRBJ2-3; d_call: NA; clone_size: NA; cdr3_nt: TGTGCCAGCAGCTTACGTCGCGAAGATACGCAGTATTTT; cdr3_aa: CASSLRREDTQYF
cdr3_length: 15; v_call: TRBV2; j_call: TRBJ1-6; d_call: TRBD1; clone_size: medium-sized; cdr3_nt: TGTGCCAGCAGCCCTAAGGGACAGGGTAATTCACCCCTCCACTTT; cdr3_aa: CASSPKGQGNSPLHF
cdr3_length: 16; v_call: TRBV6-4; j_call: TRBJ2-3; d_call: NA; clone_size: NA; cdr3_nt: TGTGCCAGCCCTAAGGGGGTCAGGCGGGAGACAGATACGCAGTATTTT; cdr3_aa: CASPKGVRRETDTQYF
cdr3_length: 14; v_call: TRBV4-2; j_call: TRBJ1-6; d_call: TRBD1; clone_size: once; cdr3_nt: TGTGCCAGCAGCCCGGGACAGGGTCAATCACCCCTCCACTTT; cdr3_aa: CASSPGQGQSPLHF
cdr3_length: 14; v_call: TRBV7-9; j_call: TRBJ2-2; d_call: NA; clone_size: NA; cdr3_nt: TGTGCCAGCAGCCCCGGACAACCAACCGGGGAGCTGTTTTTT; cdr3_aa: CASSPGQPTGELFF
cdr3_length: 14; v_call: TRBV5-5; j_call: TRBJ1-1; d_call: NA; clone_size: NA; cdr3_nt: TGTGCCAGCAGCTTGGTCGGGGCCTACACTGAAGCTTTCTTT; cdr3_aa: CASSLVGAYTEAFF
cdr3_length: 13; v_call: TRBV29-1; j_call: TRBJ1-1; d_call: NA; clone_size: few; cdr3_nt: TGCAGCGCCGCTGGGACTACCAACACTGAAGCTTTCTTT; cdr3_aa: CSAAGTTNTEAFF
cdr3_length: 13; v_call: TRBV5-1; j_call: TRBJ2-7; d_call: TRBD1; clone_size: NA; cdr3_nt: TGCGCCAGCAGCAACCGGGACAGGGGGGAGCAGTACTTC; cdr3_aa: CASSNRDRGEQYF
cdr3_length: 11; v_call: TRBV2; j_call: TRBJ2-1; d_call: NA; clone_size: NA; cdr3_nt: TGTGCCAGCAGGTACGGCAATGAGCAGTTCTTC; cdr3_aa: CASRYGNEQFF
cdr3_length: 16; v_call: TRBV5-1; j_call: TRBJ2-7; d_call: TRBD2; clone_size: NA; cdr3_nt: TGCGCCAGCAGCTTGGCGTCTAGCGGGAGGAGCAACGAGCAGTACTTC; cdr3_aa: CASSLASSGRSNEQYF
cdr3_length: 14; v_call: TRBV10-3; j_call: TRBJ1-3; d_call: NA; clone_size: NA; cdr3_nt: TGTGCCATCAGTGAGACCCCTCGAGGGGACACCATATATTTT; cdr3_aa: CAISETPRGDTIYF
cdr3_length: 15; v_call: TRBV27; j_call: TRBJ1-4; d_call: TRBD1; clone_size: NA; cdr3_nt: TGTGCCAGCAGTTTAGTACAGGGGAGTGGTGAAAAACTGTTTTTT; cdr3_aa: CASSLVQGSGEKLFF
cdr3_length: 13; v_call: TRBV11-2; j_call: TRBJ1-6; d_call: NA; clone_size: NA; cdr3_nt: TGTGCCAGCAGCTGGGACGGGAATTCACCCCTCCACTTT; cdr3_aa: CASSWDGNSPLHF
cdr3_length: 15; v_call: TRBV7-7; j_call: TRBJ2-3; d_call: TRBD2; clone_size: NA; cdr3_nt: TGTGCTAGCAGCATAGGGACGGGAGGGGGAGATACGCAGTATTTT; cdr3_aa: CASSIGTGGGDTQYF
cdr3_length: 16; v_call: TRBV7-2; j_call: TRBJ2-2; d_call: NA; clone_size: NA; cdr3_nt: TGTGCCAGCAGCTTCTACGGGACCGATCTAGGGGGGGAGCTGTTTTTT; cdr3_aa: CASSFYGTDLGGELFF
cdr3_length: 15; v_call: TRBV21-1; j_call: TRBJ2-6; d_call: NA; clone_size: NA; cdr3_nt: TGTGCCAGCAGCAAAAAGGGACCTGGGGCCAACGTCCTGACTTTC; cdr3_aa: CASSKKGPGANVLTF
cdr3_length: 16; v_call: TRBV4-1; j_call: TRBJ1-2; d_call: TRBD1; clone_size: NA; cdr3_nt: TGCGCCAGCAGCCAATCCCAGGACAGGTCCCACTATGGCTACACCTTC; cdr3_aa: CASSQSQDRSHYGYTF
cdr3_length: 16; v_call: TRBV12-5; j_call: TRBJ2-2; d_call: TRBD2; clone_size: NA; cdr3_nt: TGTGCTAGTGGTTCCAGGGTAGCGGGAGGCACCGGGGAGCTGTTTTTT; cdr3_aa: CASGSRVAGGTGELFF
cdr3_length: 14; v_call: TRBV19; j_call: TRBJ1-2; d_call: NA; clone_size: NA; cdr3_nt: TGTGCCAGTAGGAGGGCAGGATCTAACTATGGCTACACCTTC; cdr3_aa: CASRRAGSNYGYTF
cdr3_length: 15; v_call: TRBV18; j_call: TRBJ1-4; d_call: TRBD1; clone_size: NA; cdr3_nt: TGTGCCAGCTCGGAAAGGACAGGGGGTGGTGAAAAACTGTTTTTT; cdr3_aa: CASSERTGGGEKLFF
cdr3_length: 15; v_call: TRBV5-1; j_call: TRBJ1-2; d_call: TRBD1; clone_size: NA; cdr3_nt: TGCGCCAGCAGCCCCCGGACAGGGGGCAACTATGGCTACACCTTC; cdr3_aa: CASSPRTGGNYGYTF
cdr3_length: 15; v_call: TRBV7-6; j_call: TRBJ2-1; d_call: TRBD2; clone_size: NA; cdr3_nt: TGTGCCAGCAGCCCACTAGCGGGGAACTACAATGAGCAGTTCTTC; cdr3_aa: CASSPLAGNYNEQFF
cdr3_length: 13; v_call: TRBV7-9; j_call: TRBJ1-1; d_call: NA; clone_size: few; cdr3_nt: TGTGCCAGCAGCCGTTGGGAGAACACTGAAGCTTTCTTT; cdr3_aa: CASSRWENTEAFF
cdr3_length: 15; v_call: TRBV9; j_call: TRBJ2-2; d_call: NA; clone_size: NA; cdr3_nt: TGTGCCAGCAGCGCAGGACAGATATACACCGGGGAGCTGTTTTTT; cdr3_aa: CASSAGQIYTGELFF
cdr3_length: 14; v_call: TRBV5-4; j_call: TRBJ1-1; d_call: NA; clone_size: NA; cdr3_nt: TGTGCCAGCAGCTTGCAGGGCGTGAACACTGAAGCTTTCTTT; cdr3_aa: CASSLQGVNTEAFF
cdr3_length: 13; v_call: TRBV11-2; j_call: TRBJ1-2; d_call: NA; clone_size: NA; cdr3_nt: TGTGCCAGCGGCACAAGCAGCAACTATGGCTACACCTTC; cdr3_aa: CASGTSSNYGYTF
cdr3_length: 16; v_call: TRBV5-4; j_call: TRBJ1-3; d_call: NA; clone_size: NA; cdr3_nt: TGTGCCAGCAGCTGGCGTGACAGGCAGGGTGGAAACACCATATATTTT; cdr3_aa: CASSWRDRQGGNTIYF
cdr3_length: 12; v_call: TRBV21-1; j_call: TRBJ1-4; d_call: NA; clone_size: few; cdr3_nt: TGTGCCAGCAGCAAAGCGGGTGAAAAACTGTTTTTT; cdr3_aa: CASSKAGEKLFF
cdr3_length: 15; v_call: TRBV9; j_call: TRBJ2-2; d_call: NA; clone_size: NA; cdr3_nt: TGTGCCAGCAGCGTAGAGCCAGGGATGTCCGGGGAGCTGTTTTTT; cdr3_aa: CASSVEPGMSGELFF
cdr3_length: 13; v_call: TRBV2; j_call: TRBJ1-1; d_call: TRBD1; clone_size: NA; cdr3_nt: TGTGCCAGCAGTGGGACAGGGTACACTGAAGCTTTCTTT; cdr3_aa: CASSGTGYTEAFF
cdr3_length: 15; v_call: TRBV4-3; j_call: TRBJ2-7; d_call: TRBD2; clone_size: NA; cdr3_nt: TGCGCCAGCAGCCAAGATTCTGGGCTAGCGGGTTGGCAGTACTTC; cdr3_aa: CASSQDSGLAGWQYF
cdr3_length: 14; v_call: TRBV19; j_call: TRBJ1-1; d_call: NA; clone_size: few; cdr3_nt: TGTGCCAGTAAACTTACTCCCTCGGTCACTGAAGCTTTCTTT; cdr3_aa: CASKLTPSVTEAFF
cdr3_length: 16; v_call: TRBV9; j_call: TRBJ2-3; d_call: TRBD2; clone_size: NA; cdr3_nt: TGTGCCAGCAGCGTAGGACTAGCGGGACACACAGATACGCAGTATTTT; cdr3_aa: CASSVGLAGHTDTQYF
cdr3_length: 14; v_call: TRBV11-3; j_call: TRBJ2-3; d_call: NA; clone_size: once; cdr3_nt: TGTGCCAGCAGCTTAGGTTCCGCCCCCGCTACGCAGTATTTT; cdr3_aa: CASSLGSAPATQYF